This T cell receptor (beta chain) was sequenced in a study of T cell responses to AZD1222 COVID-19 vaccine. Profiling relied on immunoSEQ multiplex PCR, and the TCRdb table lists in-frame clones only, not all of them. The sample has fewer than 120,000 clones; roughly 92% are singletons. CDR3 length: 15 residues. CDR1 and CDR2 (germline): SGHVS, FQNEAQ. V dropped 1 base and J dropped 2 bases, with 8 bases sitting between them. The J gene is TRBJ1-4, the V gene TRBV7-8, with D unresolved. This sequence was found in an adult who received the AZD1222 COVID-19 vaccine. The specimen was peripheral blood, collected 28 days after the second AZD1222 dose. The CDR3: CASSLDGVTNEKLFF. CDR3 coding DNA: TGTGCCAGCAGCTTAGATGGGGTCACTAATGAAAAACTGTTTTTT.